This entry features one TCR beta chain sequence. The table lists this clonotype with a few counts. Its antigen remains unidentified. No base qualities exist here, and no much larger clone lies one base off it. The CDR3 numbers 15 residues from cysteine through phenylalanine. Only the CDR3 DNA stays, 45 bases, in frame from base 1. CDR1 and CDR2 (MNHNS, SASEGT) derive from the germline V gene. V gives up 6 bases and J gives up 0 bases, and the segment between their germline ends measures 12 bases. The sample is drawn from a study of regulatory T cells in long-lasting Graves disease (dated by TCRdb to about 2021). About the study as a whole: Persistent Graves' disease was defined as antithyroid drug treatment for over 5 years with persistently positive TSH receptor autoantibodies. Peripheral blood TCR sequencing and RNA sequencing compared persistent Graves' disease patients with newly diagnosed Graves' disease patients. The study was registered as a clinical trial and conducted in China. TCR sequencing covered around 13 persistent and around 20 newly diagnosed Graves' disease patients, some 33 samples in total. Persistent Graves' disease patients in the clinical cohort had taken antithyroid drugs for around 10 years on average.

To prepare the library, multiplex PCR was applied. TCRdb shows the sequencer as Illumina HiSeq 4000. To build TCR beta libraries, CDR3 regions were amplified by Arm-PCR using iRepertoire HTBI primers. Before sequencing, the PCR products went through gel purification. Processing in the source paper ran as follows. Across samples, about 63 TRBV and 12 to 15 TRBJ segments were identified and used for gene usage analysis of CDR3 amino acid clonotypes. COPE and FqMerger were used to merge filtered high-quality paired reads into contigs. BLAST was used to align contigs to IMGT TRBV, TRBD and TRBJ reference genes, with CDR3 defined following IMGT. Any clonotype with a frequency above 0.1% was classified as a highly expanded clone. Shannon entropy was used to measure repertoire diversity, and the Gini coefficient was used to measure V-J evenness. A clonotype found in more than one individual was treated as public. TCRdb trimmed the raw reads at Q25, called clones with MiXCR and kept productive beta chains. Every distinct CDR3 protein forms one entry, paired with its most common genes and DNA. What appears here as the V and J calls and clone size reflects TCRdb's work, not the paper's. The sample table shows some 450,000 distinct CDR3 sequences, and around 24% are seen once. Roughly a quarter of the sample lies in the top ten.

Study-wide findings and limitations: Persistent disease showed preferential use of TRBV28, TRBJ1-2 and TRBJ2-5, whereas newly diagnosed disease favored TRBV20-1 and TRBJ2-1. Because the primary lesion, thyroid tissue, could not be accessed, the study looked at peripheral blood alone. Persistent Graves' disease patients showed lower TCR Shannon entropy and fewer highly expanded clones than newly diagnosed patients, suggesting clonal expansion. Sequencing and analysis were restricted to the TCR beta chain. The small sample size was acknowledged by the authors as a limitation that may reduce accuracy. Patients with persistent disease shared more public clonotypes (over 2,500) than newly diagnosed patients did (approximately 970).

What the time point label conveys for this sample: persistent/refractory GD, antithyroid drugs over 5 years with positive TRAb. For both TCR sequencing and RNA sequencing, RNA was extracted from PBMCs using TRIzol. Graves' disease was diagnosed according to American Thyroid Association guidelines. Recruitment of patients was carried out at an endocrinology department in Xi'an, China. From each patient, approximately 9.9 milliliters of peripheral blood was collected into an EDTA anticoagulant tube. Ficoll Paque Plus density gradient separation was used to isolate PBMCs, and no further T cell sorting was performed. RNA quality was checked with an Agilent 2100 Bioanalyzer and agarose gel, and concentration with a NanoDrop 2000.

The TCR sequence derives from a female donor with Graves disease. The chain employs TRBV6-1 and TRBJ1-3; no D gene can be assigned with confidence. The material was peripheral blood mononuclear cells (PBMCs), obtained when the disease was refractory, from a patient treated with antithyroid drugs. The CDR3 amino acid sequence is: CASRRTASSGNTIYF. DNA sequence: TGTGCCAGCAGAAGGACGGCGAGCTCTGGAAACACCATATATTTT.